The sequence of this TCR beta chain was determined in a study of vaccination and CD4 T cells after COVID-19. Study at large: Stimuli were overlapping spike peptide pools of SARS-CoV-2 and three common cold coronaviruses (HCoV-NL63, HCoV-OC43, HCoV-229E).

The Oncomine TCR Beta short-read assay sequenced DNA from cultured CD4+ T cells. It was from cultured CD4+ T cells that genomic DNA was extracted. TCRdb redid the calling of the PCR reads with MiXCR, one entry per CDR3 protein. The sample lists 7,000 or so distinct CDR3 sequences, roughly two fifths occurring once. Germline lookup yields CDR1 SNHLY and CDR2 FYNNEI. The V gene lost 4 bases and the J gene lost 4 bases, with 10 bases spanning the gap. CDR3 length equals 13 residues. Stated treatment: approximately nine-day PBMC culture with coronavirus spike peptide pools or control peptides (ViraFEST assay). An unexposed donor provided the CD4+ T cells, which were collected before the COVID-19 pandemic (2011-2018). The ViraFEST method relied on peptide pools to expand antigen-specific T cells, followed by TCR sequencing. Regarding the study as a whole: The median number of SARS-CoV-2-reactive clonotypes increased from roughly 22 to 38, a change that did not reach significance.

Remarks on this clonotype: Its cognate antigen is unknown.

The receptor comes from a human donor in good health. The chain joins TRBV2 to TRBJ1-2; the D gene is possibly TRBD1 (6 bases). Sequenced input: CD4+ T cells from blood, cultured in vitro. DNA of the CDR3: TGTGCCAGCAGTGCCACAGGGTCCTATGGCTACACCTTC. Translated, it gives CASSATGSYGYTF.